This is a list of T cell receptor beta chains from one sample in a study of T cell responses to AZD1222 COVID-19 vaccine. Clones were sequenced by immunoSEQ multiplex PCR, and TCRdb holds only the in-frame ones, with some missing. The sample shows some 39,000 clones, about 90% of them seen only once. This specimen consisted of peripheral blood, obtained 28 days after the second AZD1222 dose. These receptors came from an adult who received the AZD1222 COVID-19 vaccine. Both conserved end residues are part of each CDR3. The D gene is left open where the match is weak. Only some rows state a clone size, as once, few, many or a class for expanded clones.

cdr3_nt | cdr3_aa | j_call | clone_size | cdr3_length | v_call | d_call
TGTGCCAGCAGTATGACCCCGACAACCGGCTATGGCTACACCTTC | CASSMTPTTGYGYTF | TRBJ1-2 | - | 15 | TRBV6-2/TRBV6-3 | -
TGTGCCAGCAGGCCTACAGGGAGTGGTAATTCACCCCTCCACTTT | CASRPTGSGNSPLHF | TRBJ1-6 | - | 15 | TRBV6-5 | -
TGTGCCAGCAGCCATGGGACAGCCATATACAATGAGCAGTTCTTC | CASSHGTAIYNEQFF | TRBJ2-1 | - | 15 | TRBV7-9 | TRBD1
TGCGCCAGCAGCCAAGATTTCCAGAGCTCCTATAATTCACCCCTCCACTTT | CASSQDFQSSYNSPLHF | TRBJ1-6 | - | 17 | TRBV4-3 | -
TGTGCCTGGAGTGAGGGAAACAATCAGCCCCAGCATTTT | CAWSEGNNQPQHF | TRBJ1-5 | - | 13 | TRBV30 | -
TGTGCCAGCGATCGGCAGGGGAATTCCTGGGACACTGAAGCTTTCTTT | CASDRQGNSWDTEAFF | TRBJ1-1 | - | 16 | TRBV6-4 | -
TGTGCCAGCGAGCCGGACAGGGTTCCGGTCTATGGCTACACCTTC | CASEPDRVPVYGYTF | TRBJ1-2 | - | 15 | TRBV11-3 | TRBD1
TGCAGTGCTAGTCTCCCACGGGACAGGGGAGCGGCTTTCTTT | CSASLPRDRGAAFF | TRBJ1-1 | - | 14 | TRBV20-1 | TRBD1
TGTGCCTGGAGTGCCTGGACAGGAACTAATGAAAAACTGTTTTTT | CAWSAWTGTNEKLFF | TRBJ1-4 | - | 15 | TRBV30 | TRBD1
TGCGCCAGCAGCTCGGGGAAGAACACTGAAGCTTTCTTT | CASSSGKNTEAFF | TRBJ1-1 | - | 13 | TRBV5-1 | -
TGTGCCAGCAGGGATTTAGGGCAAAGTGAAGCTTTCTTT | CASRDLGQSEAFF | TRBJ1-1 | - | 13 | TRBV2 | -
TGCGCCAGCAGCCAACAACAGAACTATGGCTACACCTTC | CASSQQQNYGYTF | TRBJ1-2 | - | 13 | TRBV4-3 | -
TGTGCCAGCAGCCACGTCGACCGCCTACTATGGGGGGTGAGGCTCTACGAGCAGTACTTC | CASSHVDRLLWGVRLYEQYF | TRBJ2-7 | - | 20 | TRBV9 | -
TGTGCCACAGGGGGTTATGGAACGCCGCAGTACTTC | CATGGYGTPQYF | TRBJ2-7 | - | 12 | TRBV3-1/TRBV3-2 | TRBD1
TGTGCCAGCAGCCGCTATCCAGGAGTCCCAGATACGCAGTATTTT | CASSRYPGVPDTQYF | TRBJ2-3 | - | 15 | TRBV3-1/TRBV3-2 | -
TGTGCCAGCAGCCGCGAAAATCAGCCCCAGCATTTT | CASSRENQPQHF | TRBJ1-5 | - | 12 | TRBV11-2 | -
TGTGCCAGTCAGGACACCTTGGGCGAAAAACTGTTTTTT | CASQDTLGEKLFF | TRBJ1-4 | - | 13 | TRBV19 | -
TGTGCCAGCAGCCCACGACAGGGGAACCTGATCAAAAGAGAAGCTTTCTTT | CASSPRQGNLIKREAFF | TRBJ1-1 | - | 17 | TRBV7-9 | TRBD1
TGTGCCAGCAGCCAGAAAGTACAGGGCGGCTATGGCTACACCTTC | CASSQKVQGGYGYTF | TRBJ1-2 | few | 15 | TRBV14 | -
TGTGCCAGCAGTTCCTCTGGGGGACAGGGGAACACTGAAGCTTTCTTT | CASSSSGGQGNTEAFF | TRBJ1-1 | - | 16 | TRBV27 | TRBD1